Detailed here is one T cell receptor (beta chain). The data derive from a study of blood T cell repertoires in COVID-19. Background on the study: Samples representing acute and convalescent COVID-19 were sourced from the United States, Italy and Spain. From T cells, B-cell-depleted T cells, or PBMCs came the material, which was cDNA or gDNA.

The germline CDR1 and CDR2 sequences are MDHEN and SYDVKM. The CDR3 contains 14 residues. Trimming left V 6 bases short and J 2 bases short, with 13 bases between. How the authors handled the data: For nucleated cells, counts were estimated from reference gene primer amplification. Profiled with immunoSEQ multiplex PCR; TCRdb holds only in-frame clones, not every one. The V and J calls and clone size are taken from that table; D and trimming were inferred from the DNA. The sample lists around 220,000 clones, roughly 84% occurring once. This clonotype originated in a man under 40 with active or convalescent COVID-19. What was sequenced was peripheral blood. The chain joins TRBV28 to TRBJ1-1, with D perhaps matching TRBD1 (6 bases). This CDR3 is CASRPGGLNTEAFF. As DNA, the CDR3 is TGTGCCAGCAGACCCGGGGGGCTCAACACTGAAGCTTTCTTT.